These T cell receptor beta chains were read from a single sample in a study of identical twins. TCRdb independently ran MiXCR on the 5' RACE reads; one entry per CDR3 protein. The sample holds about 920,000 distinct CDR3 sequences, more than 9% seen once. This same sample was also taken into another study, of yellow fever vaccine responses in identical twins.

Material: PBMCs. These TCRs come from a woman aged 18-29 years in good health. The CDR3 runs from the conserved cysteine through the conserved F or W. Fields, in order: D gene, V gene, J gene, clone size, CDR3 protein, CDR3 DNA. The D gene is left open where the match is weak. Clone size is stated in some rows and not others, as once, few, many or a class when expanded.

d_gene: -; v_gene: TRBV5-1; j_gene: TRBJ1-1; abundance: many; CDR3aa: CASSLEGQNTEAFF; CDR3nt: TGCGCCAGCAGCTTGGAAGGCCAGAACACTGAAGCTTTCTTT
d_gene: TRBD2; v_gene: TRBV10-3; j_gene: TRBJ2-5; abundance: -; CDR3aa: CAISALAGGQETQYF; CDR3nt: TGTGCCATCAGTGCACTAGCGGGGGGCCAGGAGACCCAGTACTTC
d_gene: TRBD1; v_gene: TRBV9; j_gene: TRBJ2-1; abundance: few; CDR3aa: CASSVRQGNSYNEQFF; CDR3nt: TGTGCCAGCAGCGTGAGACAGGGGAACTCCTACAATGAGCAGTTCTTC
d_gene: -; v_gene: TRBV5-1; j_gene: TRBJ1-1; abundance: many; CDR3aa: CASSYGVSGTEAFF; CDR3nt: TGCGCCAGCAGCTACGGGGTTTCGGGCACTGAAGCTTTCTTT
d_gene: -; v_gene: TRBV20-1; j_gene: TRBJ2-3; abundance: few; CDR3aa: CSARDWGVGPDTQYF; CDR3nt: TGCAGTGCTAGAGATTGGGGGGTCGGGCCAGATACGCAGTATTTT
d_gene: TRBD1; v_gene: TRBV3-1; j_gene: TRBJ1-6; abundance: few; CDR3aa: CASRAMTGSAPLHF; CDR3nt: TGTGCCAGCAGGGCTATGACAGGGTCGGCTCCCCTCCACTTT
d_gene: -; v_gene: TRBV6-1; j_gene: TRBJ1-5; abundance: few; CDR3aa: CASSEGRGTYNQPQHF; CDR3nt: TGTGCCAGCAGTGAGGGGAGGGGGACATACAATCAGCCCCAGCATTTT
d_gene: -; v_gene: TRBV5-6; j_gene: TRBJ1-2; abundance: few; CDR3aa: CASSRQEPGYTF; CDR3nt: TGTGCCAGCAGCCGACAGGAGCCTGGCTACACCTTC
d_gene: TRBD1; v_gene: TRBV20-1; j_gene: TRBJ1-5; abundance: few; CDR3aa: CSAYKTGGNQPQHF; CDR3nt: TGCAGTGCTTATAAGACAGGGGGCAATCAGCCCCAGCATTTT
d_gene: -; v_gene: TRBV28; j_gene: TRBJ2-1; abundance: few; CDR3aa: CASSRGDTSRFF; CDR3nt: TGTGCCAGCAGTCGAGGGGACACATCCAGGTTCTTC
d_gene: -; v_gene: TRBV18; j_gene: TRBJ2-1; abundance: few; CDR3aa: CASSPDAQVDEQFF; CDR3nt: TGTGCCAGCTCACCGGACGCCCAGGTCGATGAGCAGTTCTTC
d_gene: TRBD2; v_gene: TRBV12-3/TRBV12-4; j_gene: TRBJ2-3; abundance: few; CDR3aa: CASSTSGGAGDTQYF; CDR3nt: TGTGCCAGCAGCACAAGCGGGGGGGCAGGAGATACGCAGTATTTT
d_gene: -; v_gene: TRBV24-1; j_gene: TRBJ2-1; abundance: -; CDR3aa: CATSVGSNEQFF; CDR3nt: TGTGCCACCAGTGTTGGGAGCAATGAGCAGTTCTTC
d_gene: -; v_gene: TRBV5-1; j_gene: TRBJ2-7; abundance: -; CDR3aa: CASSLGDGSSYEQYF; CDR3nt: TGCGCCAGCAGCTTGGGGGACGGAAGCTCCTACGAGCAGTACTTC
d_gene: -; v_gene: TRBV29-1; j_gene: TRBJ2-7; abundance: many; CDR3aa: CSVAENYEQYF; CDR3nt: TGCAGCGTCGCGGAGAACTACGAGCAGTACTTC
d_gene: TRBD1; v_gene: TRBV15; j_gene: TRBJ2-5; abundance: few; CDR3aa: CALGNRGHETQYF; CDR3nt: TGTGCCCTAGGGAACAGGGGGCATGAGACCCAGTACTTC
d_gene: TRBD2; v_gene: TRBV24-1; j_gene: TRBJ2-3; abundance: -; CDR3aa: CATSDGTSGTLSPTQYF; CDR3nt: TGTGCCACCAGTGATGGGACTAGCGGGACCCTATCGCCCACGCAGTATTTT
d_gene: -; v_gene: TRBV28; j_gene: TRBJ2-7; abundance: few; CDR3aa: CASSWDISEVYF; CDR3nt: TGTGCCAGCAGTTGGGACATATCGGAGGTGTACTTC
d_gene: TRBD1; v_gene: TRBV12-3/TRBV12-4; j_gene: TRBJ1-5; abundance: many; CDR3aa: CASRTGGAGQPQHF; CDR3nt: TGTGCCAGCAGGACAGGGGGCGCGGGTCAGCCCCAGCATTTT
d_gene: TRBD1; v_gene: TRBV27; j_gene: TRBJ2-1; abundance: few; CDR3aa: CASSLGGQTKANNEQFF; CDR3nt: TGTGCCAGCAGTTTAGGGGGACAGACGAAAGCGAACAATGAGCAGTTCTTC
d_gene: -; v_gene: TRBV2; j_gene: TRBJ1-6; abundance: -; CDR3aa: CAAKGQLSDSPLHF; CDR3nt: TGTGCCGCAAAGGGGCAATTGAGTGATTCACCCCTCCACTTT
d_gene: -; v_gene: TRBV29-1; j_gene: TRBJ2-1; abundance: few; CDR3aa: CSVERESGNEQFF; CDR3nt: TGCAGCGTTGAGCGGGAATCGGGAAATGAGCAGTTCTTC
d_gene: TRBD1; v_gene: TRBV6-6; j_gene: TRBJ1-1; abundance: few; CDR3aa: CASQGGGTEAFF; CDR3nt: TGTGCCAGCCAGGGGGGGGGTACTGAAGCTTTCTTT
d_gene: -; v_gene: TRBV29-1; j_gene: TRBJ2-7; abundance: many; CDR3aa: CSAGEAYEQYF; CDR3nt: TGCAGCGCGGGGGAGGCCTACGAGCAGTACTTC
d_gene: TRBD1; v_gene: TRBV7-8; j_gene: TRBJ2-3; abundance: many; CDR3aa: CASSVTGDSAQYF; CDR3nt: TGTGCCAGCAGCGTCACAGGGGATTCGGCGCAGTATTTT
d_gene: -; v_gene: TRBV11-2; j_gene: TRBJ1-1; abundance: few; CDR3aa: CASIYITEAFF; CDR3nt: TGTGCCAGCATTTATATCACTGAAGCTTTCTTT
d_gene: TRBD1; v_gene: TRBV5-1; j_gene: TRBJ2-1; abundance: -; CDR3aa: CASSPGQGGDEQFF; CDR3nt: TGCGCCAGCAGCCCGGGACAGGGGGGCGATGAGCAGTTCTTC
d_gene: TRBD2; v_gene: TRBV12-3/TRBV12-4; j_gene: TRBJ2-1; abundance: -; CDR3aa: CASSLSGGAWNEQFF; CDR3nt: TGTGCCAGCAGCCTTAGCGGGGGGGCGTGGAATGAGCAGTTCTTC
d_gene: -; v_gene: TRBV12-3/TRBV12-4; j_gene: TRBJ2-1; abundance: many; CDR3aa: CASSLTSRYNEQFF; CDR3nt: TGTGCCAGCAGTTTGACTAGTAGGTACAATGAGCAGTTCTTC
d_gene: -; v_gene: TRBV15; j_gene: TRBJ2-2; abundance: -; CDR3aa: CATSATPGNTGELFF; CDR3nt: TGTGCCACCAGTGCCACGCCGGGGAACACCGGGGAGCTGTTTTTT
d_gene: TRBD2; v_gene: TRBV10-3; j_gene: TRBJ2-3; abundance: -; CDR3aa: CAIYPGGNTDTQYF; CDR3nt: TGTGCCATCTACCCGGGGGGGAACACAGATACGCAGTATTTT
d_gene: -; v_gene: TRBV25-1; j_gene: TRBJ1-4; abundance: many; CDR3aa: CASSASGGKEKLFF; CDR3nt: TGTGCCAGCAGCGCATCGGGGGGAAAGGAAAAACTGTTTTTT
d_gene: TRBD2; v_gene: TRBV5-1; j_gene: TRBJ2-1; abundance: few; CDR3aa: CASSLDGSGASYNEQFF; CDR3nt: TGCGCCAGCAGCTTGGACGGTAGCGGGGCCTCCTACAATGAGCAGTTCTTC
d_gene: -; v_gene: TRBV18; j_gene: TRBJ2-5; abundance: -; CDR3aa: CASSPAQGKQETQYF; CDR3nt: TGTGCCAGCTCACCAGCCCAGGGTAAACAAGAGACCCAGTACTTC